The 10 T cell receptor beta chains below were found in one sample sequenced in a study of beta chain features in type 1 diabetes. Reverse transcribing all isolated RNA meant expressed TCRB transcripts were sequenced. The repertoire was sequenced with immunoSEQ multiplex PCR; TCRdb's copy has only in-frame clones and lacks some. Here the sample spans some 240,000 clones, 16% being singletons. These receptors are not linked to any known antigen. General observations from the study: Within each of all four CD4+ subsets, Type 1 diabetes patients had TCRB CDR3s that were moderately but significantly shorter.

The sequencing sample was made of naive CD4+ T cells from blood. The receptors here all came from a man younger than 40 with type 1 diabetes.

This chain joins TRBV7-2 and TRBJ2-7; 9 bases agree with TRBD1. Germline trimming cut 5 bases from V and 3 bases from J; bases unmatched to any gene: 8. Germline V gene lookup returns CDR1 SGHTA and CDR2 FQGNSA. This CDR3 comprises 15 residues. As DNA, the CDR3 is TGTGCCAGCAGCCAGGGACAGGGCCCCTACTACGAGCAGTACTTC. Translation: CASSQGQGPYYEQYF. Using reference TRBV7-2 and TRBJ2-7 for the parts outside the CDR3, the full variable domain is GAGVSQSPSNKVTEKGKDVELRCDPISGHTALYWYRQSLGQGLEFLIYFQGNSAPDKSGLPSDRFSAERTGGSVSTLTIQRTQQEDSAVYLCASSQGQGPYYEQYFGPGTRLTVT.

This clone has a handful of counts. The chain has TRBV29-1 and TRBJ1-1, with D hard to call. This CDR3 comprises 13 residues. Trimming stripped 2 bases from V and 1 base from J, with 8 bases between. Germline assignment: CDR1 SQVTM and CDR2 ANQGSEA. Written as DNA, the CDR3 is TGCAGCGTTGAACCCCAGCAGAACACTGAAGCTTTCTTT. This encodes CSVEPQQNTEAFF.

The chain employs TRBV29-1 and TRBJ2-5; D possibly corresponds to TRBD1 (5 bases). Deletions cut 3 bases from V and 2 bases from J, with 10 bases between. Germline assignment: CDR1 SQVTM and CDR2 ANQGSEA. The CDR3 totals 13 residues. The CDR3 DNA reads as TGCAGCGTTGATCCGGCAGGGCAAGAGACCCAGTACTTC. Protein product: CSVDPAGQETQYF.

This clone came up a few times. The chain couples TRBV2 to TRBJ2-7, with a tentative D call TRBD1 (6 bases). V was pared by 2 bases and J by 4 bases, with 6 bases between. The CDR3 runs to 12 residues. Germline CDR1 SNHLY, CDR2 FYNNEI. The CDR3 nucleotides are TGTGCCAGCAGTGAACAGGGGTACGAGCAGTACTTC. Translating gives CASSEQGYEQYF. The entire variable domain, with the rest obtained from reference TRBV2 and TRBJ2-7, is as follows: EPEVTQTPSHQVTQMGQEVILRCVPISNHLYFYWYRQILGQKVEFLVSFYNNEISEKSEIFDDQFSVERPDGSNFTLKIRSTKLEDSAMYFCASSEQGYEQYFGPGTRLTVT.

The chain employs TRBV11-3 and TRBJ2-3; the D is unclear. V lost 1 base to trimming and J lost 9 bases, with 5 bases between them. Germline CDR1 SGHNT, CDR2 YENEEA. CDR3 length equals 11 residues. CDR3 region: CASSLVGTQYF. DNA for the CDR3: TGTGCCAGCAGCTTAGTCGGCACGCAGTATTTT. Supplemented by reference TRBV11-3 and TRBJ2-3, the full variable domain reads EAGVVQSPRYKIIEKKQPVAFWCNPISGHNTLYWYLQNLGQGPELLIRYENEEAVDDSQLPKDRFSAERLKGVDSTLKIQPAELGDSAVYLCASSLVGTQYFGPGTRLTVL.

The V gene is TRBV28, the J gene TRBJ2-1; 8 nucleotides agree with TRBD1. V shed 5 bases and J 5 bases; nucleotides not matched to a gene: 8. This CDR3 contains 15 residues. Germline V gives CDR1 MDHEN, CDR2 SYDVKM. The CDR3 sequence: CASSPWDRRDNEQFF. The CDR3 nucleotides are TGTGCCAGCAGTCCCTGGGACAGGCGGGACAATGAGCAGTTCTTC.

The chain has TRBV29-1 and TRBJ1-1, with D unresolved. Germline lookup yields CDR1 SQVTM and CDR2 ANQGSEA. V was trimmed by 4 bases and J by 0 bases, leaving 12 bases between them. The CDR3 spans 14 residues. The CDR3 sequence: CSVGHEPMNTEAFF. CDR3 nucleotides: TGCAGCGTTGGTCACGAGCCTATGAACACTGAAGCTTTCTTT.

V usage is TRBV29-1 and J usage is TRBJ2-3; D is undetermined. Trimming removed 4 bases from V and 0 bases from J, with 5 bases in between. CDR1 and CDR2 (germline): SQVTM, ANQGSEA. The CDR3 sequence is 12 residues long. The CDR3 spells CSVATSTDTQYF. CDR3 nucleotides: TGCAGCGTTGCAACTAGCACAGATACGCAGTATTTT.

This clone was observed a handful of times. This sequence joins TRBV9 and TRBJ2-3; D remains unclear. Trimming stripped 2 bases from V and 3 bases from J, with 7 bases between. The length of the CDR3 is 13 residues. Looked up from germline, CDR1 is SGDLS and CDR2 is YYNGEE. The CDR3 bases are TGTGCCAGCAGCGTTCTCCTGACAGATACGCAGTATTTT. The encoded protein is CASSVLLTDTQYF. Full variable domain (rest looked up from reference TRBV9 and TRBJ2-3): DSGVTQTPKHLITATGQRVTLRCSPRSGDLSVYWYQQSLDQGLQFLIQYYNGEERAKGNILERFSAQQFPDLHSELNLSSLELGDSALYFCASSVLLTDTQYFGPGTRLTVL.

This clone appeared a few times. The chain uses TRBV28 and TRBJ2-1, with TRBD1 matching over 7 bases. CDR3 length: 13 amino acids. The trim removed 6 bases at V and 8 bases at J, leaving 7 bases unmatched. From germline, CDR1 is MDHEN and CDR2 SYDVKM. CDR3 sequence: CASRPTGVHEQFF. For the CDR3, the DNA is TGTGCCAGCAGACCCACAGGGGTACATGAGCAGTTCTTC.